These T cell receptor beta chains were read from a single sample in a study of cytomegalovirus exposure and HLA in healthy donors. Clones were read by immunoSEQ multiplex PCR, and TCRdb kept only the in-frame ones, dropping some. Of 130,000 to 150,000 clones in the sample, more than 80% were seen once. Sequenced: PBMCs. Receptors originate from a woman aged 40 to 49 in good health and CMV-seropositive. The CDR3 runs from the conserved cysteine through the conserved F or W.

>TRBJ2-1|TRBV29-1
CSVDGTSGSRRLMDEQFF
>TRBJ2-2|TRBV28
CATFGQGYTGELFF
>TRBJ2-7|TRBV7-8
CASSPRGGASYEQYF
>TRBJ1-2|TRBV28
CASETGANYGYTF
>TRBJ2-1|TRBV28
CASIGPGRGWGDEQFF
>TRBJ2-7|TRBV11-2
CASSRDRNYEQYF
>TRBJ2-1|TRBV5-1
CASSLGGSGGVNEQFF
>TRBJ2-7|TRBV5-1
CASSPETKRGEQYF
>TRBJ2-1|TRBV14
CASSTWTSNPAYNEQFF
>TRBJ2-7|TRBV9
CASSTTIGTVSYEQYF
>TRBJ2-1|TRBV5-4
CASSSTGANEQFF
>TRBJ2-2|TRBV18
CASSPAPGTGAGELFF
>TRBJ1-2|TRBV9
CASSAGDLSSYGYTF
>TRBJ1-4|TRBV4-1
CASSRTGSNEKLFF
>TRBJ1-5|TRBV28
CASSSATGSNQPQHF
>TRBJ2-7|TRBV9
CASSRHREGAGEQYF
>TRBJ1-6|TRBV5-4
CASSLDRGSSPLHF
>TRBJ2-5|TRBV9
CASSVAGQGETQYF
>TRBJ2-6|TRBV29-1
CSVASSGANVLTF
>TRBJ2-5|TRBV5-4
CASSLPLETQYF
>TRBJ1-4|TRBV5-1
CASSPGQVATNEKLFF
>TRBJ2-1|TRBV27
CASSLRDGPFEQFF
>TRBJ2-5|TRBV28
CASSQGLETQYF
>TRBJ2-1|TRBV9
CASSPRTSYNEQFF